This TCR beta chain was recovered during a study of cytomegalovirus exposure and HLA in healthy donors. Germline CDR1 MDHEN, CDR2 SYDVKM. The CDR3 length is 14 residues. Unmatched junction bases numbered 9, after V lost 5 bases and J lost 7 bases. General study results and limits: An analysis that came later showed most CMV-associated TCR beta chains appearing HLA-restricted. A reported reduction in N-insertions relative to the approximately 690-donor mean was seen in an Asian-associated ancestry cluster in a later analysis.

It was with 60 Vbeta and 13 Jbeta primers that the PCR ran. The method was immunoSEQ multiplex PCR; TCRdb's version includes in-frame clones alone and lacks a portion of them. The table lists around 170,000 clones, around 76% of them singletons. Turning to this clone: The antigen remains undetermined.

The genes are TRBV28 and TRBJ1-2; 8 nucleotides line up with TRBD1. This sequence originates from a young woman in good health and CMV-seropositive. Material for sequencing was PBMCs. The CDR3 here is CASSPGQGTAGYTF. For the CDR3, the DNA is TGTGCCAGCAGTCCCGGACAGGGAACAGCTGGCTACACCTTC.